This paragraph covers one T cell receptor delta chain sequence. The specificity of this receptor is unknown. TCRdb lists the protein of a much larger clone for this DNA, which differs at residue 3, so this is likely a read error; the protein given here is translated from the DNA itself. Library method: multiplex PCR. A 32-plex assay with primers for all 8 TRDV and 4 TRDJ genes covering the CDR3 was used to amplify genomic DNA. During approximately 3 cycles of barcoding PCR, a 12-nucleotide UMI was attached, and a second PCR using Illumina adapter primers followed. AMPure XP beads were used to purify the libraries, and library quality was checked on a Fragment Analyzer using the HS NGS Fragment kit. The sequencing was run with an Illumina MiniSeq mid-output kit, including 20% PhiX, and 150 cycles of paired-end reads. Turning to the authors' computational methods: MIGEC version 1.2.9 was used to process the reads, grouping the reads by UMI and building error-corrected consensus sequences. Modified VDJtools version 1.2.1 scripts and the tcR R package were used for post-processing. Public reads were reanalyzed in TCRdb with CATT, and rows carrying the same DNA were merged afterwards. These V and J calls rely on TCRdb rather than the paper's analysis. The sample table contains approximately 2,300 delta-chain clones; only one count was recorded for 11% to 15% of them. The ten largest clones add up to roughly half of the sample.

The source of the sample is a study of DNA immune sequencing with unique molecular identifiers (dated by TCRdb to 2020 to 2022). Looking at the study overall: Immunomagnetic cell separation was used to enrich gammadelta T cells from buffy coats, and the genomic DNA of the enriched gammadelta T cells was then sequenced. An ultrasensitive DNA-based TRD repertoire sequencing method using PCR-introduced unique molecular identifiers was developed and validated in the study. Validation of the sequencing method was done both on synthetic reference molecules and on blood samples taken from healthy individuals. Fluorescence-activated cell sorting was used to enrich gammadelta T cells from the PBMC of about ten healthy people. To compare enriched and non-enriched samples, about 100 ng of enriched gammadelta T-cell DNA and roughly 1 ug of non-enriched PBMC DNA were sequenced. All donors were healthy people, and some ten of the donors were profiled using sorted gammadelta T cells from peripheral blood.

Here is what the overall study found, with its caveats: Healthy donors differed in TRD repertoire diversity, and several donors were highly oligoclonal, meaning the top 5 clonotypes made up more than half of productive molecules. The primer-based approach cannot detect novel TRD sequences that are not targeted by the primers. TRDV2 paired with TRDJ1 was the most common TRD rearrangement among clonotypes in healthy donors.

CDR1 and CDR2, per the germline V gene, are GEAIGNYY and EKD. The CDR3 covers 17 residues, taking in both the cysteine and the phenylalanine. Of the read, only the CDR3 DNA is kept; its 51 bases are in frame from base 1. This receptor was identified in a human donor in good health. The chain links TRDV2 with TRDJ3; the D gene lacks a confident call. Sequencing used gamma-delta T cells enriched from blood buffy coat, or unenriched PBMCs (not recorded which). The encoded CDR3 is CAYDTLHATWDTRQMFF. The nucleotides are TGTGCCTATGACACCCTGCATGCTACCTGGGACACCCGACAGATGTTTTTC.